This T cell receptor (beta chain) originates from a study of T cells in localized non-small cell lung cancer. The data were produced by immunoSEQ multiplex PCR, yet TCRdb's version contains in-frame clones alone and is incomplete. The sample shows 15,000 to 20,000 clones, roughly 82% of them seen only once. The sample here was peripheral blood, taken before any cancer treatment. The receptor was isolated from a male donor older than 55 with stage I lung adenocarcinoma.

CDR3 bases: TGTGCCATCAGCAACACGGCAACTAATGAAAAACTGTTTTTT. This encodes CAISNTATNEKLFF. V is TRBV10-3 and J is TRBJ1-4; D call uncertain. CDR3 length: 14 amino acids. Germline V gene data show CDR1 as ENHRY and CDR2 as SYGVKD. V was clipped by 6 bases and J by 0 bases, with 8 bases between them.